Shown below are 10 T cell receptor beta chains from a single sample sequenced in a study of tissue T cells after allogeneic stem cell transplantation. Profiled with immunoSEQ multiplex PCR; TCRdb holds only in-frame clones, not every one. The data show about 1,900 clones, with 45% to 60% seen just once and 20% to 25% held by the top ten. This sample's time point: mouse harvest day 14 after allogeneic transplant. Mouse grafts combined 10^7 T-cell-depleted bone marrow cells with 10^6 splenic CD5+ T cells. Sequenced material: lymph node tissue. The receptor source for this set is a female BALB/c mouse given C57BL/6 T cells with graft-versus-host disease after an allogeneic hematopoietic cell transplant.

By its share, this clone is medium-sized. Germline and genes here are mouse. The read terminates 1 residue before the CDR3 end, so the remaining end is supplied by the germline J gene. In the same sample, other DNA sequences code for this CDR3. The J gene is TRBJ2-2, the V gene TRBV26; tentative D call: TRBD1 (5 bases). V was trimmed by 3 bases and J by 1 base, leaving 6 bases between them. The CDR3 covers 14 residues. Looked up from germline, CDR1 is KGHPV and CDR2 is FQNQEV (reference sequence). Incomplete CDR3 DNA: TGTGCCAGCAGTCTCGGACAAAACACCGGGCAGCTCTAC. It encodes CASSLGQNTGQLY. The CDR3 in full is CASSLGQNTGQLYF.

Remarks on this clone: These gene names are mouse names. Sequencing ends 1 residue short of the CDR3 end; the germline J gene provides the rest. The chain has TRBV31 and TRBJ2-4; D not resolved. The germline CDR1 and CDR2 sequences are GKSSPN and SITVG. CDR3 size: 11 residues. Trimming stripped 0 bases from V and 7 bases from J, with 5 bases between. CDR3 sequence: CAWSLTYTLYF. The sequenced CDR3 bases are TGTGCCTGGAGTCTAACTTACACCTTGTAC.

This clone was found a few times. The genes and germline here are from mouse. The CDR3 end lies 1 residue beyond the end of the read and is filled in from the germline J gene. The chain employs TRBV5 and TRBJ1-6; weak D call: TRBD1 (5 bases). TRBJ1-6 is classed as an ORF, of uncertain function. The CDR3 is 15 amino acids. Per the germline V gene, CDR1 is LGHNA and CDR2 is YNLKQL (reference sequence). Trimming removed 2 bases at V and 0 bases at J, with 5 bases between. This chain's CDR3 is CASSQQGSYNSPLYF. The DNA read from the CDR3 is TGTGCCAGCAGCCAACAGGGTTCCTATAATTCGCCCCTCTAC.

About this clone: Genes and germline are mouse. The CDR3 extends 1 residue past the end of the read, so its final part is completed from the germline J gene. This sample includes further DNA sequences coding for the same CDR3. V and J are TRBV15 and TRBJ2-1; 13 positions match TRBD2. CDR1 and CDR2 from the germline V gene are SGHND and FRSKSL. With V trimmed by 5 bases and J by 3 bases, 4 bases remained unmatched. The CDR3 has 16 amino acids. The CDR3 here is CASSQGLGGTYAEQFF. CDR3 DNA, as far as it was read: TGTGCCAGCAGTCAGGGACTGGGGGGGACCTATGCTGAGCAGTTC.

For this clone: The gene names here belong to mouse. With the read ending 1 residue before the CDR3 end, the germline J gene is used to fill in that end. The chain recombines TRBV29 with TRBJ1-6, with TRBD1 as a possible D gene (5 bases). TRBJ1-6 is an open reading frame, and its role is uncertain. CDR1 MSHET and CDR2 SYDVDS come from the germline V gene. V lost 5 bases, J lost 7 bases, and 12 bases lay in between. The CDR3 covers 14 residues. CDR3 protein: CASSPGRGNSPLYF. CDR3 DNA, as far as it was read: TGTGCTAGCAGTCCAGGGCGGGGGAATTCGCCCCTCTAC.

This clone was seen a handful of times. The gene symbols are mouse symbols. The read comes to an end 1 residue before the CDR3 does, leaving the germline J gene to fill in the end. The V and J genes are TRBV12-1 and TRBJ1-4; D is possibly TRBD1 (5 bases). The CDR3 runs to 14 residues. V lost 4 bases to trimming and J lost 3 bases, with 11 bases between them. Germline CDR1 and CDR2: SGHSN and HYEKVE. Here the CDR3 reads CASSPGTPNERLFF. Partial CDR3 DNA: TGTGCCAGCTCGCCCGGGACGCCCAACGAAAGATTATTT.

This clone is medium-sized by share. Gene names and germline refer to mouse. The CDR3 goes on 1 residue after the read ends, and that part is filled in from the germline J gene. This chain uses TRBV3 with TRBJ2-2; maybe TRBD1 (6 bases). Trimming left V 4 bases short and J 0 bases short, with 9 bases between. This CDR3 has 15 residues. Germline CDR1 and CDR2: SNHLY and FYNGKV (reference sequence). The CDR3 here is CASSSGQSNTGQLYF. The part of the CDR3 DNA that was read is TGTGCCAGCAGCTCCGGACAGTCAAACACCGGGCAGCTCTAC.

Concerning this clone: Here the gene names and germline are mouse. Coverage ceases 1 residue before the CDR3 finishes, and the germline J gene fills in the end. The chain links TRBV19 to TRBJ1-1; D may be TRBD1 (6 bases). V dropped 2 bases and J dropped 3 bases, with 11 bases sitting between them. The CDR3 has 14 amino acids. CDR1 and CDR2 (germline): FNHDT, SITEND (reference sequence). The part of the CDR3 DNA that was read is TGTGCCAGCAGTATGAGGAGGGGGGACACAGAAGTCTTC. Its translation is CASSMRRGDTEVF. The complete CDR3 sequence is CASSMRRGDTEVFF.

As concerns this clone: Gene names and germline refer to mouse. From the germline J gene comes the end of the CDR3, since the read stops 1 residue before it. The chain links TRBV26 to TRBJ2-5, with D perhaps assigned TRBD1 or TRBD2 (5 bases each). From germline, CDR1 is KGHPV and CDR2 FQNQEV (reference sequence). Trimming pared 4 bases from V and 2 bases from J, leaving 10 bases between. The CDR3 covers 14 residues. The sequenced part of the CDR3 DNA is TGTGCCAGCAGTCATGGGGCAAGCCAAGACACCCAGTAC. Protein sequence: CASSHGASQDTQY. The full CDR3 reads CASSHGASQDTQYF.

Worth noting for this clone: All gene names here are mouse names. Coverage ceases 1 residue before the CDR3 finishes, and the germline J gene fills in the end. This chain links TRBV12-2 with TRBJ2-4; 8 bases are shared with TRBD1. J was trimmed by 4 bases and V by 2 bases; bases with no gene match: 1. Germline V CDR1 and CDR2: SGHLS, HYDKME. This CDR3 spans 13 amino acids. The CDR3 spells CASSHRGENTLYF. Partial CDR3 DNA: TGTGCCAGCTCTCACAGGGGGGAAAACACCTTGTAC.